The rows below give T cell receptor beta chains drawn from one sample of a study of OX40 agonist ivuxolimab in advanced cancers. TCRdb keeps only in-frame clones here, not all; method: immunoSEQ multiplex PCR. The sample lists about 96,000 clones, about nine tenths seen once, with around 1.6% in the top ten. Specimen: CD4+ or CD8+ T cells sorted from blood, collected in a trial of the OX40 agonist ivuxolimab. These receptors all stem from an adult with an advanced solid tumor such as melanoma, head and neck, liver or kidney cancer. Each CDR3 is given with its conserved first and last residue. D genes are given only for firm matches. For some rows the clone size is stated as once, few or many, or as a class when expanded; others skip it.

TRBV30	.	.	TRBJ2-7	CACSLGDFNYEQYF	TGTGCCTGTTCGTTAGGAGACTTTAACTACGAGCAGTACTTC
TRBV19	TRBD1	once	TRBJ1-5	CASSGDRNQPQHF	TGTGCCAGTAGTGGGGACAGGAATCAGCCCCAGCATTTT
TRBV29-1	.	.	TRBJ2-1	CSVEDIGDEQFF	TGCAGCGTTGAAGACATTGGGGATGAGCAGTTCTTC
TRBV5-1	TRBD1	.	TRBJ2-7	CASSPMGQSYEQYF	TGCGCCAGCAGCCCTATGGGACAGAGCTACGAGCAGTACTTC
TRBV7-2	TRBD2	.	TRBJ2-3	CASSSQSAGADTQYF	TGTGCCAGCAGCTCCCAGTCAGCGGGAGCAGATACGCAGTATTTT
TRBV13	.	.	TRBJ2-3	CASSLGYGLLKGTDTQYF	TGTGCCAGCAGCTTAGGGTATGGTCTCCTAAAGGGCACAGATACGCAGTATTTT
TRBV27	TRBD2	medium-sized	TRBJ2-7	CASSTGTSGRDPYEQYF	TGTGCCAGCAGCACTGGGACTAGCGGGAGGGACCCCTACGAGCAGTACTTC
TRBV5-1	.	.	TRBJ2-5	CASSPVLMGTQYF	TGCGCCAGCAGCCCGGTACTCATGGGGACCCAGTACTTC
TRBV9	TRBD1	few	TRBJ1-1	CASSVQGVSTEAFF	TGTGCCAGCAGCGTACAGGGGGTGAGCACTGAAGCTTTCTTT
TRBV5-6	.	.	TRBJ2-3	CASSFTGRQFTDTQYF	TGTGCCAGCAGCTTCACGGGACGCCAATTCACAGATACGCAGTATTTT
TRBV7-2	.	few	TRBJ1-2	CASASGSYGYTF	TGTGCCAGCGCCTCAGGGTCCTATGGCTACACCTTC
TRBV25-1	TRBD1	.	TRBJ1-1	CASKRTGGDTEAFF	TGTGCCAGCAAGAGGACAGGGGGGGACACTGAAGCTTTCTTT
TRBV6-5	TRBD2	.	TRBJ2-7	CASSPRGLASYEQYF	TGTGCCAGCAGTCCCAGGGGACTAGCCTCCTACGAGCAGTACTTC
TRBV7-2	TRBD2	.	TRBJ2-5	CASSLAGLAEETQYF	TGTGCCAGCAGCTTAGCGGGACTAGCCGAAGAGACCCAGTACTTC
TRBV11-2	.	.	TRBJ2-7	CASSLACGVISYEQYF	TGTGCCAGCAGCCTAGCATGCGGGGTAATCTCCTACGAGCAGTACTTC
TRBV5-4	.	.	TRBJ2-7	CASSQGWRQSSYEQYF	TGTGCCAGCAGCCAGGGTTGGAGGCAGAGCTCCTACGAGCAGTACTTC
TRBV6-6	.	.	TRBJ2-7	CASSQGDAGPTYEQYF	TGTGCCAGCAGTCAGGGGGACGCGGGACCGACCTACGAGCAGTACTTC
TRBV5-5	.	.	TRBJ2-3	CASSFDPRENTQYF	TGTGCCAGCAGTTTTGACCCTCGGGAGAATACGCAGTATTTT
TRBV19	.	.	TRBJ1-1	CASRIITGSRSTEAFF	TGTGCCAGTAGGATCATAACAGGGAGTCGGAGCACTGAAGCTTTCTTT
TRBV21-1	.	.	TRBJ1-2	CASSKGGQQHGYTF	TGTGCCAGCAGCAAAGGCGGACAGCAGCATGGCTACACCTTC
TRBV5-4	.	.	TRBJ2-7	CASSLGASRMFYEQYF	TGTGCCAGCAGCTTGGGGGCTAGCCGAATGTTTTACGAGCAGTACTTC
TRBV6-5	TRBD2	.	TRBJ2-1	CASSYGTSGSSNEQFF	TGTGCCAGCAGTTATGGGACTAGCGGGAGTTCCAATGAGCAGTTCTTC
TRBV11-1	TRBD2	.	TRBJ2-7	CASSLYGVAGVSYEQYF	TGTGCCAGCAGCTTATATGGGGTAGCGGGAGTCTCCTACGAGCAGTACTTC
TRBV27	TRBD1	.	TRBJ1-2	CASSPTGANYGYTF	TGTGCCAGCAGCCCTACAGGGGCTAACTATGGCTACACCTTC
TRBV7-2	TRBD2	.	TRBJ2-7	CASSAPGTSGRNEQYF	TGTGCCAGCAGCGCCCCAGGGACTAGCGGGAGAAACGAGCAGTACTTC
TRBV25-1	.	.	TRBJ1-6	CASSELTPSNSPLHF	TGTGCCAGCAGTGAATTAACACCCTCTAATTCACCCCTCCACTTT
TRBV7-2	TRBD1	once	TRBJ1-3	CASSPPFATGQGNTIYF	TGTGCCAGCAGCCCGCCTTTCGCGACAGGGCAAGGAAACACCATATATTTT